This record concerns one TCR beta chain sequence. This clonotype was counted a single time. Its antigen has not been determined. Base qualities are not recorded, but no much larger clone differs from it by a single base. Support from one read is weak. Trimming removed 5 bases from V and 2 bases from J, leaving 12 bases between the germline ends. The germline V gene sets CDR1 to KGHSH and CDR2 to LQKENI. The CDR3 holds 14 amino acids from the cysteine to the phenylalanine. Here the CDR3 DNA is all that survives: 42 bases in frame from base 1. The library was prepared using RT-PCR. The sample was run on a NextSeq 550. TCRdb reprocessing: public reads trimmed at Q25 with fastp, clones called with MiXCR, in-frame beta chains kept. Rows are unified per CDR3 protein, each entry keeping the most common DNA and genes. The sample data list about 200,000 distinct CDR3 sequences, and less than 45% of these were observed just once. The ten most abundant clones make up about 33% of the sample.

The source of the sample is a study of patients and donors after allogeneic stem cell transplantation (dated by TCRdb to 2018 to 2020). The chain joins TRBV18 to TRBJ2-5; the D gene remains uncertain. Specimen: blood, either unsorted or a sorted T cell fraction (not recorded which). The TCR sequence derives from a human donor who was either an allogeneic HSCT recipient or a stem cell or donor lymphocyte infusion donor (not recorded which). It is not recorded whose cells these are; they may come from a transplant donor. The CDR3 corresponds to CASSSRAEQETQYF. The DNA reads TGTGCCAGCTCAAGCCGGGCCGAACAAGAGACCCAGTACTTC. With the rest looked up from the reference TRBV18 and TRBJ2-5 genes rather than sequenced, the full variable domain is NAGVMQNPRHLVRRRGQEARLRCSPMKGHSHVYWYRQLPEEGLKFMVYLQKENIIDESGMPKERFSAEFPKEGPSILRIQQVVRGDSAAYFCASSSRAEQETQYFGPGTRLLVL.